One and the same sample provided the 8 T cell receptor beta chains below, sequenced in a study of blood T cells in healthy people across ages (dated by TCRdb to the mid-2010s). Receptor amplification or capture employed 5' RACE. The reads were generated on an Illumina HiSeq 2500. A second PCR of about 7 to 12 cycles was run with a J-beta primer mix and a sample-barcoded 5' primer. TCRdb reran the public reads through fastp at Q25 and MiXCR, keeping productive beta chains. Rows are combined by CDR3 protein, so each entry shows the most common genes and DNA. For this sample there are about 1.6 million distinct CDR3 sequences; roughly a third appear just once. Of the sample, roughly 12% falls within the top ten clones. Material for sequencing was blood. These receptors all stem from a woman aged 25 to 45 in good health.

Points on this clonotype: The junction departs from the called germline gene at one end, perhaps through a read error. The chain has TRBV12-3 or TRBV12-4 and TRBJ2-3; 7 positions agree with TRBD2. This CDR3 comprises 14 residues. The CDR3 sequence is CTSSWRGITDTQYF. CDR3 DNA: TGTACCAGCAGTTGGCGGGGGATCACAGATACGCAGTATTTT.

This clonotype was counted only a few times. The junction departs from germline at one end; a sequencing error may be responsible. Here the CDR3 DNA reads TGCAGTGCATCTCGAGTGGGAGCCGGGGGGCTGTTTTTT. Its translation is CSASRVGAGGLFF. V is TRBV20-1 and J is TRBJ2-2, with a weak D call TRBD2 (6 bases). Germline V gene lookup returns CDR1 DFQATT and CDR2 SNEGSKA (reference sequence). The CDR3 loop spans 13 amino acids.

The gene calls are TRBV20-1 and TRBJ1-2; D is possibly TRBD1 (5 bases). V was shortened by 1 base and J by 3 bases, with 9 bases between the two germline ends. The CDR3 covers 13 residues. Germline V gene sequence: CDR1 DFQATT, CDR2 SNEGSKA (reference sequence). The CDR3 is CSARGTLHYGYTF. The DNA of the CDR3 is TGCAGTGCTAGAGGGACACTACACTATGGCTACACCTTC.

This clonotype was observed a few times. The chain combines TRBV20-1 with TRBJ1-6; D unresolved. Trimming shortened V by 4 bases and J by 14 bases, and 15 bases separated the two germline ends. CDR3 length equals 12 residues. Germline CDR1 reads DFQATT; CDR2 reads SNEGSKA (reference sequence). As DNA, the CDR3 is TGCAGTGCTACCAACCTGCCGGGGTCCCTCCACTTT. Residues: CSATNLPGSLHF.

This clonotype was seen repeatedly, ten times or more. The chain carries TRBV18 and TRBJ2-3, with D tentatively TRBD2 (6 bases). The CDR3 has 14 residues. Germline loops: CDR1 KGHSH, CDR2 LQKENI. V lost 1 base and J 6 bases, leaving 11 bases between the germline ends. The CDR3 is CASSPRREGDTQYF. DNA of the CDR3: TGTGCCAGCTCACCACGGCGGGAAGGGGATACGCAGTATTTT.

The chain has TRBV20-1 and TRBJ2-1; 7 positions agree with TRBD1. The germline V gene has CDR1 DFQATT and CDR2 SNEGSKA (reference sequence). V shed 7 bases, J shed 9 bases, and the junction held 9 bases outside the gene matches. CDR3 size: 12 residues. The chain's CDR3 is CSVRKDRAEQFF. The CDR3 DNA reads TGCAGTGTTAGGAAAGACAGGGCTGAGCAGTTCTTC.

This clonotype was found a few times. The V call is TRBV2, the J call TRBJ2-1; D is uncertain. The CDR3 contains 17 residues. The V end was cut by 5 bases, the J end by 0 bases, with 17 bases between. Per the germline V gene, CDR1 is SNHLY and CDR2 is FYNNEI. The chain's CDR3 is CASSPRATELSYNEQFF. For the CDR3, the DNA is TGTGCCAGCAGTCCAAGGGCCACAGAACTCTCCTACAATGAGCAGTTCTTC.

This clonotype was counted a few times. This chain uses TRBV29-1 with TRBJ2-3; tentatively, D is TRBD2 (5 bases). There are 11 residues in the CDR3. Germline V gene data show CDR1 as SQVTM and CDR2 as ANQGSEA. V was clipped by 5 bases and J by 2 bases, with 5 bases between them. CDR3 loop: CSVRDTDTQYF. The CDR3 DNA follows: TGCAGCGTTCGGGACACAGATACGCAGTATTTT.